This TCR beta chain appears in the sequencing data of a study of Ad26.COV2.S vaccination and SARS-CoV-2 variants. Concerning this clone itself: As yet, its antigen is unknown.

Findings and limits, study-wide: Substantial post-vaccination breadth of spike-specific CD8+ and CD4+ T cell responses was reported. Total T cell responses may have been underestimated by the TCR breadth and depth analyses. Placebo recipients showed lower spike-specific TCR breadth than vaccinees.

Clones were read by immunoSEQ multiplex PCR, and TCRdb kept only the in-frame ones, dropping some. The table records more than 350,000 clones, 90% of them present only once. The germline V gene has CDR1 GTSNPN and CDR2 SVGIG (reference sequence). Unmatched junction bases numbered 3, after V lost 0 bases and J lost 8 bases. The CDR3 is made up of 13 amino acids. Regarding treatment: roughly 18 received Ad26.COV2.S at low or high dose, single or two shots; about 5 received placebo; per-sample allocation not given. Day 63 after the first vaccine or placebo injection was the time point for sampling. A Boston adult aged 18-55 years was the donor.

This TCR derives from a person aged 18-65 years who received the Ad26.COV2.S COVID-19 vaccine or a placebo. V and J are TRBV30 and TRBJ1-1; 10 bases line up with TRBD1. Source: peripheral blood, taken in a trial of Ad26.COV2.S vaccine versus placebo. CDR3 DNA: TGTGCCTGGAGTGTGAGGACAGGGGGAGAAGCTTTCTTT. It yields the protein CAWSVRTGGEAFF.